This TCR beta chain was documented in a study of T-cell reconstitution after alpha-beta-depleted transplantation in children. Study-level findings and limits: Expanded clones from the graft, numbering several hundred, reportedly supplied alpha-beta T cells about two months after transplant.

This CDR3 is 14 amino acids long. The V end lost 4 bases, the J end lost 3 bases, and 13 bases lay between the germline ends. The germline gives CDR1 LGHNA, CDR2 YNFKEQ. This clonotype turned up a few times. What it binds is not known. It was with unique molecular identifiers that the TCRbeta library was prepared. MiXCR was run by TCRdb on the PCR reads, yielding one entry per CDR3 protein. The data show fewer than 700,000 distinct CDR3 sequences, 10% to 15% seen once. This TCR came from a male patient younger than 18 who had a stem cell transplant for acute myeloid leukemia, so the T cells may come from the graft donor. This chain connects TRBV4-2 to TRBJ2-7; maybe TRBD1 (6 bases). The material sequenced was PBMCs, mostly from graft donor cells, taken 360 days after TCRalphabeta/CD19-depleted stem cell transplant. CDR3 bases: TGTGCCAGCAGCCCACCTGGGACACACTACGAGCAGTACTTC. Protein: CASSPPGTHYEQYF.